These T cell receptor beta chains were read from a single sample in a study of T cells in Graves' hyperthyroidism and ophthalmopathy. TCRdb re-called the multiplex PCR reads with MiXCR, one entry per CDR3 protein. There are hundreds of thousands of distinct CDR3 sequences in the sample; about 20% occur only once, and roughly 44% lies in the top ten. Specimen: blood. These receptors were taken from a man aged 35 to 55 with Graves' ophthalmopathy. Each CDR3 is given with its conserved first and last residue. A D gene is named only where the DNA matches it firmly. Part of the rows lack a size; the others show once, few, many or a class for expanded clones.

v_gene	d_gene	j_gene	abundance	CDR3aa	CDR3nt
TRBV3-1	TRBD1	TRBJ2-7	-	CASSQAGTGPMRRQYF	TGTGCCAGCAGCCAAGCCGGGACAGGGCCGATGAGGAGGCAGTACTTC
TRBV28	TRBD1	TRBJ1-4	-	CASRETGLGEKLFF	TGTGCCAGCAGGGAGACAGGGTTAGGCGAAAAACTGTTTTTT
TRBV7-3	-	TRBJ2-5	many	CASSLHYLAETQYF	TGTGCCAGCAGCCTACACTACCTAGCCGAGACCCAGTACTTC
TRBV28	-	TRBJ1-1	many	CASSQRQGRAFF	TGTGCCAGCAGCCAAAGGCAGGGCAGAGCTTTCTTT
TRBV7-3	-	TRBJ2-3	many	CASSLGSGVYSTDTQYF	TGTGCCAGCAGCTTAGGTTCAGGGGTTTACAGCACAGATACGCAGTATTTT
TRBV6-6	-	TRBJ2-3	-	CASSYSGALTSTDTQYF	TGTGCCAGCAGTTACTCGGGGGCCTTGACTAGCACAGATACGCAGTATTTT
TRBV19	TRBD2	TRBJ2-1	-	CASSTGLAGRQQFF	TGTGCCAGTAGTACCGGACTAGCGGGACGCCAGCAGTTCTTC
TRBV5-1	-	TRBJ1-1	few	CASRLDTLNTEAFF	TGCGCCAGCAGATTAGACACTCTGAACACTGAAGCTTTCTTT
TRBV7-3	-	TRBJ1-1	-	CASRLQGWGNTEAFF	TGTGCCAGCAGGCTACAAGGGTGGGGGAACACTGAAGCTTTCTTT
TRBV9	TRBD2	TRBJ2-7	few	CASSPTSGGYEQYF	TGTGCCAGCAGCCCTACTAGCGGGGGGTACGAGCAGTACTTC
TRBV6-1	TRBD2	TRBJ2-7	many	CASSASGGGSVGQYF	TGTGCCAGCAGTGCTAGCGGGGGGGGATCTGTAGGGCAGTACTTC
TRBV7-8	-	TRBJ2-1	-	CTSSQSASSYNEQFF	TGTACCAGCAGCCAGAGCGCAAGCTCCTACAATGAGCAGTTCTTC
TRBV6-6	TRBD2	TRBJ2-6	few	CASSYPRGGAGANVLTF	TGTGCCAGCAGTTACCCCCGGGGGGGAGCAGGGGCCAACGTCCTGACTTTC
TRBV7-3	TRBD2	TRBJ2-3	-	CASSSSGGANTQYF	TGTGCCAGCAGCTCAAGCGGGGGGGCAAATACGCAGTATTTT
TRBV5-1	-	TRBJ1-4	few	CASSWTGRTRNEKLFF	TGCGCCAGCAGCTGGACCGGCAGGACTAGGAATGAAAAACTGTTTTTT
TRBV11-3	-	TRBJ1-5	-	CASSSSQGTSQPQHF	TGTGCCAGCAGCTCCTCGCAGGGTACATCTCAGCCCCAGCATTTT
TRBV7-9	TRBD1	TRBJ2-1	-	CASSKGQSSYNEQFF	TGTGCCAGCAGCAAGGGACAGAGCTCCTACAATGAGCAGTTCTTC
TRBV12-3/TRBV12-4	-	TRBJ2-7	many	CASSWRQNTGEQYF	TGTGCCAGCAGCTGGCGACAGAACACGGGCGAGCAGTACTTC